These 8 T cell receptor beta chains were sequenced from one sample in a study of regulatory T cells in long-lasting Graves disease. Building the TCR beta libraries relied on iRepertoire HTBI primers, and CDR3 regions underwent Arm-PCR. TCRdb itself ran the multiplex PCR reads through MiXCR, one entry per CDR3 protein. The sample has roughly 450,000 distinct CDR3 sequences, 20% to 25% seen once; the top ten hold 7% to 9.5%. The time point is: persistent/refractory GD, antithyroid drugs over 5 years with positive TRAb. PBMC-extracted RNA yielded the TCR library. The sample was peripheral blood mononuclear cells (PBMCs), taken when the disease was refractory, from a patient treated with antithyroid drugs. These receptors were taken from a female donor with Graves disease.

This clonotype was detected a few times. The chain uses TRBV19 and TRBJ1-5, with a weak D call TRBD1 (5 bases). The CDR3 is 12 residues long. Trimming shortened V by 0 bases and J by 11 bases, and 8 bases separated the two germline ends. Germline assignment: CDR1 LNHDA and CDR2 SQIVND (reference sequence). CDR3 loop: CASSIDRGAQHF. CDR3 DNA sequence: TGTGCCAGTAGTATAGATCGGGGGGCCCAGCATTTT.

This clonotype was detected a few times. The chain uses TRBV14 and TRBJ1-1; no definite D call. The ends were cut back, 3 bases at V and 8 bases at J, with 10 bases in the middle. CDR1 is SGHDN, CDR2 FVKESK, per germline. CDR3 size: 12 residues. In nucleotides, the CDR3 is TGTGCCAGCAGCCAGGGAGGGTTCGAAGCTTTCTTT. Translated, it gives CASSQGGFEAFF.

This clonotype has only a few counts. CDR3 in amino acids: CASSIGTATEAFF. CDR3 bases: TGTGCCAGTAGTATCGGGACAGCAACTGAAGCTTTCTTT. The chain uses TRBV19 and TRBJ1-1, with 7 bases that match TRBD1. V was clipped by 3 bases and J by 5 bases; unmatched bases: 3. Looked up from germline, CDR1 is LNHDA and CDR2 is SQIVND (reference sequence). The CDR3 has 13 residues.

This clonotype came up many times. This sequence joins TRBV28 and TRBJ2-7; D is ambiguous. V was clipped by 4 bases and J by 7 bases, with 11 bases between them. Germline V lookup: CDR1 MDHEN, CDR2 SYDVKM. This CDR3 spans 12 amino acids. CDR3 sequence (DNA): TGTGCCAGCAGTTCCCCAATCACTGAGCAGTACTTC. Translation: CASSSPITEQYF.

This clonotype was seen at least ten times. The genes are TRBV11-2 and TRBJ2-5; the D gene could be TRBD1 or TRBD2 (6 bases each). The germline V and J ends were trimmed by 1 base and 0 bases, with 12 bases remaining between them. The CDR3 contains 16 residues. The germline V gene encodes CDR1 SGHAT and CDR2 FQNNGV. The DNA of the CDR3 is TGTGCCAGCAGCTTAGTCGCCGGGGGCAACCAAGAGACCCAGTACTTC. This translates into CASSLVAGGNQETQYF.

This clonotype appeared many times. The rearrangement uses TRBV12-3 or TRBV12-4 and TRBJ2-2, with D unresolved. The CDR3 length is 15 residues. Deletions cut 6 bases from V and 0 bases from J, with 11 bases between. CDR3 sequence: CASSRLGPNTGELFF. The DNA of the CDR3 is TGTGCCAGCAGCCGCCTAGGCCCGAACACCGGGGAGCTGTTTTTT.

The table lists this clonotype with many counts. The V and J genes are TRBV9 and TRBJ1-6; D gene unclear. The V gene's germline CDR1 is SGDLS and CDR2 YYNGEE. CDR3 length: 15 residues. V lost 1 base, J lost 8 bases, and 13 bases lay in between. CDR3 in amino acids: CASSVLGLRDSPLHF. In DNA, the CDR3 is TGTGCCAGCAGCGTATTGGGCCTTCGGGATTCACCCCTCCACTTT.

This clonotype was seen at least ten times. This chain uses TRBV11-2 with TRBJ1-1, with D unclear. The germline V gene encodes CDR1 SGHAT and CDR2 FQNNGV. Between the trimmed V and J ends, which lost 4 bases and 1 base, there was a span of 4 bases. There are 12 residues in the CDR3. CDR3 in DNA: TGTGCCAGCAGCTCGGAGAACACTGAAGCTTTCTTT. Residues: CASSSENTEAFF.